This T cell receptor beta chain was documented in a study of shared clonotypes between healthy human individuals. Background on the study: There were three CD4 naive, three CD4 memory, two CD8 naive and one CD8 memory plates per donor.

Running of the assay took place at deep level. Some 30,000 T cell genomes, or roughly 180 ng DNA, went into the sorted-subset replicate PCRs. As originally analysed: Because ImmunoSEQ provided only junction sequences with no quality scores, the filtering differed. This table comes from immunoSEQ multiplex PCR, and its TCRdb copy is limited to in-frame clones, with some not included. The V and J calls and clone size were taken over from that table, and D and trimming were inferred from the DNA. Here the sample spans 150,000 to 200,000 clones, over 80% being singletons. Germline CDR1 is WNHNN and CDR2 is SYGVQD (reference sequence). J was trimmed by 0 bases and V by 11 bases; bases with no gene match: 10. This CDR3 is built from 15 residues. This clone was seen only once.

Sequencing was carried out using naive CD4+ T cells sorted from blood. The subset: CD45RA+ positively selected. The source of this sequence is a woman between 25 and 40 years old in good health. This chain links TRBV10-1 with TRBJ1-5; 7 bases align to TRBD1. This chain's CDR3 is CAGRQGPSSNQPQHF. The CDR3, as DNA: TGCGCCGGCCGACAGGGCCCCTCTAGCAATCAGCCCCAGCATTTT.